This T cell receptor (beta chain) is from a study of T-cell reconstitution after alpha-beta-depleted transplantation in children. Losses at the gene ends were 6 bases for V and 3 bases for J; bases not matched to a gene: 8. Germline CDR1 is DFQATT and CDR2 is SNEGSKA (reference sequence). This CDR3 has 14 amino acids. Preparation of the TCRbeta library involved a method that used unique molecular identifiers. TCRdb analysed the PCR reads with MiXCR anew, one entry per CDR3 protein. Of over 450,000 distinct CDR3 sequences in the sample, 8% to 11% were seen once. General study results and limits: By about two months after transplant, alpha-beta T cells reportedly arose from several hundred graft clones that had expanded. Some patients showed high day-60 TCRbeta diversity, which derived from surviving recipient T cells and thymic progenitors. Among T cells one year after transplant, newly produced cells accounted for most counts and diversity.

At least ten counts were recorded for this clonotype. Its antigen is not identified. The receptor comes from a child aged 2-15 years with inherited bone marrow failure, due to receive a stem cell transplant. The specimen comprised PBMCs, sampled before TCRalphabeta/CD19-depleted stem cell transplant. The chain recombines TRBV20-1 with TRBJ2-5; TRBD2 agrees at 9 bases. The CDR3 sequence: CSADLAGVEETQYF. The CDR3 DNA is TGCAGTGCGGATTTAGCGGGAGTGGAAGAGACCCAGTACTTC.